The source of this TCR beta chain is a study of blood T cell repertoires in COVID-19. Study in general: Whether acute or convalescent, the COVID-19 samples came from the United States, Italy and Spain. In each case, the material was cDNA or gDNA derived from T cells, B-cell-depleted T cells, or PBMCs.

Per the study methods: Counts of nucleated cells, estimated from reference gene primer amplification, were obtained. Sequenced by immunoSEQ multiplex PCR; TCRdb stores in-frame clones only, minus some. V, J and clone size are taken as reported in that table, and D and trimming were inferred from the DNA itself. The table records some 140,000 clones, about 85% of them present only once. The CDR3 is made up of 14 amino acids. CDR1 is MNHEY and CDR2 is SVGAGI in the germline V gene. V dropped 4 bases and J dropped 4; count of bases not matched to a gene: 2. The source of this sequence is a woman aged 70-85 years with COVID-19, enrolled during active disease. The V and J genes are TRBV6-5 and TRBJ1-3; 9 bases are shared with TRBD1. Sequencing was performed on peripheral blood. CDR3 in DNA: TGTGCCAGCAGTTTAGGACAGGGGGGAAACACCATATATTTT. Its translation: CASSLGQGGNTIYF.